The rows below give T cell receptor beta chains drawn from one sample of a study of blood T cells in healthy people across ages. TCRdb reprocessed the 5' RACE reads with MiXCR, giving one entry per CDR3 protein. The sample holds 700,000 or so distinct CDR3 sequences, approximately 40% seen once. Sequencing was carried out using blood. The origin of the receptors is a man aged 80 or over in good health. The CDR3 runs from the conserved cysteine through the conserved F or W. A D gene is named only where the DNA matches it firmly. Size is stated for part of the rows, as once, few or many counts, or as a class when the clone is expanded.

-	TRBV3-1	TRBJ2-5	few	TGTGCCAGCAGCCAAGGTCGATGGAGGCTCCAAGAGACCCAGTACTTC	CASSQGRWRLQETQYF
TRBD1	TRBV12-3/TRBV12-4	TRBJ2-1	few	TGTGCCAGCAGCCCCTCGGGGACAGGGGGCCACGAGGGGCAGTTCTTC	CASSPSGTGGHEGQFF
TRBD1	TRBV29-1	TRBJ2-5	-	TGCAGCGTTCGGACAGGGTGGGTCCAAGAGACCCAGTACTTC	CSVRTGWVQETQYF
-	TRBV6-5	TRBJ2-7	-	TGTGCCGGCAGTTACTCGATTCAGGGGCCTTCGTACGAGCAGTACTTC	CAGSYSIQGPSYEQYF
TRBD2	TRBV12-3/TRBV12-4	TRBJ2-5	many	TGTGCCAGCAGTTTAGCTAGCGGGAAATACGAAGAGACCCAGTACTTC	CASSLASGKYEETQYF
-	TRBV6-2/TRBV6-3	TRBJ1-5	once	TGTGCCAGCAGTTACTCGGGTAGCAATCAGCCCCAGCATTTT	CASSYSGSNQPQHF
TRBD1	TRBV20-1	TRBJ1-5	few	TGCAGTGCCCAGAAAAATCAGGGGGCGGTTTATCAGCCCCAGCATTTT	CSAQKNQGAVYQPQHF
-	TRBV3-1	TRBJ2-5	few	TGTGCCAGCAGCCCTCAGGACAGATGGGGAGAGACCCAGTACTTC	CASSPQDRWGETQYF
-	TRBV30	TRBJ1-6	-	TGTGCCTGGAGTCTGGTGAATTCACCCCTCCACTTT	CAWSLVNSPLHF
-	TRBV29-1	TRBJ1-2	-	TGCAGCGCTGTTTCTGGGAACTATGGCTACACCTTC	CSAVSGNYGYTF
-	TRBV12-3/TRBV12-4	TRBJ1-1	few	TGTGCCAGCAGTTTAGGGGTAGGGTTGAACACTGAAGCTTTCTTT	CASSLGVGLNTEAFF
-	TRBV5-4	TRBJ2-1	-	TGTGCCAGCAGCTTCGGGACAATGTACAGTGAGCAGTTCTTC	CASSFGTMYSEQFF
-	TRBV3-1	TRBJ2-3	-	TGTGCCAGCAGCGCCACTAGCATCACAGATACGCAGTATTTT	CASSATSITDTQYF
TRBD2	TRBV7-2	TRBJ2-7	-	TGTGCCAGCAGCTTACGTCCTAGCGGGATGAGGTCCTACGAGCAGTACTTC	CASSLRPSGMRSYEQYF
-	TRBV6-2/TRBV6-3	TRBJ2-7	-	TGTGCCAGCAGTTACTCTCCCCGTCTAGGGGTACCCTACGAGCAGTACTTC	CASSYSPRLGVPYEQYF
TRBD2	TRBV27	TRBJ2-1	-	TGTGCCAATGTTCCGGGACTAGCGGGAGCTAGTGAGCAGTTCTTC	CANVPGLAGASEQFF
-	TRBV29-1	TRBJ2-7	many	TGCAGCGCGGGCCGGGGGTCCTACGAGCAGTACTTC	CSAGRGSYEQYF
TRBD1	TRBV19	TRBJ1-2	once	TGTGCCAGTAGTTCGACAGGGACGTATGTCTACACCTTC	CASSSTGTYVYTF
TRBD1	TRBV20-1	TRBJ1-1	-	TGCAGTGCTACTAGACAGGGTCGGACTGAAGCTTTCTTT	CSATRQGRTEAFF
-	TRBV20-1	TRBJ2-7	-	TGCAGTGCTAGAACGGACAGCCAAAACCCCTACGAGCAGTACTTC	CSARTDSQNPYEQYF
-	TRBV7-9	TRBJ2-7	few	TGTGCCAGCAGCTTAGCGATGAGCTCCGAGCAGTACTTC	CASSLAMSSEQYF
-	TRBV7-2	TRBJ2-3	few	TGTGCCAGCAGCCCCAGAGGCGGGACCGGCGTTACGCAGTATTTT	CASSPRGGTGVTQYF
TRBD2	TRBV29-1	TRBJ2-3	-	TGCAGCGTTGATGGGACTAGCGGGGGCGTAGATACGCAGTATTTT	CSVDGTSGGVDTQYF
TRBD1	TRBV20-1	TRBJ2-5	-	TGCAGTGCTAGCCGCCCACAGGGGGCGAGGACCCAGTACTTC	CSASRPQGARTQYF
-	TRBV28	TRBJ2-1	few	TGTGCCAGCAGTTTATCTTGGACTTTGGGCTCCTACAATGAGCAGTTCTTC	CASSLSWTLGSYNEQFF
-	TRBV20-1	TRBJ2-5	-	TGCAGTGCTCAGACAAACTACAATGAGCAGTACTTC	CSAQTNYNEQYF
TRBD1	TRBV28	TRBJ1-1	few	TGTGCCAGCAGTTTAGGACAGGGGGCAAGGATCACTGAAGCTTTCTTT	CASSLGQGARITEAFF
-	TRBV7-2	TRBJ2-3	-	TGTGCCAGCAGCTCCCGCTCAGGAGGGATTACGCAGTATTTT	CASSSRSGGITQYF
-	TRBV7-9	TRBJ2-3	-	TGTGCCAGCAGCCCTACCCAGGGGATGGATACGCAGTATTTT	CASSPTQGMDTQYF
TRBD2	TRBV6-1	TRBJ2-5	-	TGTGCCAGCAGGTCTAGCGGGGGGCCCCAAGAGACCCAGTACTTC	CASRSSGGPQETQYF
TRBD1	TRBV5-1	TRBJ2-7	-	TGCGCCAGCAGCACTACCGGGACAGGGGAAGGCGAGCAGTACTTC	CASSTTGTGEGEQYF
-	TRBV20-1	TRBJ2-1	-	TGCAGTGCTCACGAGCGGAGCAATGAGCAGTTCTTC	CSAHERSNEQFF
-	TRBV11-2	TRBJ1-2	-	TGTGCCAGCAGCTTATCCCGACACCGGAACTATGGCTACACCTTC	CASSLSRHRNYGYTF
TRBD1	TRBV7-9	TRBJ2-4	few	TGTGCCAGCAGCTTAGTTTTGACAGGGGGGTTTGGCAAAAACATTCAGTACTTC	CASSLVLTGGFGKNIQYF
-	TRBV20-1	TRBJ2-3	-	TGCAGTGCGGGACTGAACACAGATACGCAGTATTTT	CSAGLNTDTQYF
TRBD1	TRBV4-3	TRBJ1-2	few	TGCGCCAGCAGCCAAGATAGATTTATTGTCTTAGACAGGGTGACCTATGGCTACACCTTC	CASSQDRFIVLDRVTYGYTF
-	TRBV9	TRBJ2-3	many	TGTGCCAGCAGCACGAGGGAGGGGGGGACAGATACGCAGTATTTT	CASSTREGGTDTQYF
TRBD1	TRBV28	TRBJ2-5	-	TGTGCCAGCAGTACTTCTGGGACAGGGAAAAGGGAGACCCAGTACTTC	CASSTSGTGKRETQYF
-	TRBV18	TRBJ2-7	few	TGTGCCAGCTCACCACAGTACCGGGCGGGATCCCTCTACGAGCAGTACTTC	CASSPQYRAGSLYEQYF
-	TRBV7-9	TRBJ2-7	-	TGTGCCAGCAGCTTAGAAGGGAGGGGGCCGTACGAGCAGTACTTC	CASSLEGRGPYEQYF
-	TRBV7-2	TRBJ2-5	-	TGTGCCAGCAGCTCAACAGGTATTTCGGCGATGGGAGAGACCCAGTACTTC	CASSSTGISAMGETQYF
TRBD1	TRBV6-2/TRBV6-3	TRBJ2-4	few	TGTGCCAGCAGCGAAGAGGGACAGCCCAAAAACATTCAGTACTTC	CASSEEGQPKNIQYF
-	TRBV12-3/TRBV12-4	TRBJ1-1	-	TGTGCCAGCAGTCGCGACAGGTCCACTGAAGCTTTCTTT	CASSRDRSTEAFF
TRBD2	TRBV6-2/TRBV6-3	TRBJ2-3	-	TGTGCCAGCAGTTACCGCCAGGGAGGGGCAGATACGCAGTATTTT	CASSYRQGGADTQYF
-	TRBV9	TRBJ2-2	-	TGTGCCAGCAGCCCTAACACCGGGGAGCTGTTTTTT	CASSPNTGELFF